This T cell receptor (beta chain) appears in the sequencing data of a study of blood T cells in healthy people across ages. CDR3 length: 13 amino acids. Trimming cost V 0 bases and J 10 bases, with 10 bases left between them. Germline assignment: CDR1 LGHDT and CDR2 YNNKEL (reference sequence). Primed by a sample-barcoded 5' primer and a J-beta primer mix, a second PCR proceeded for 7 to 11 cycles. TCRdb used MiXCR to reprocess the 5' RACE reads, holding one entry per CDR3 protein. The sample consists of hundreds of thousands of distinct CDR3 sequences, approximately 60% of them appearing once. Sequenced sample: blood. The receptor was derived from a man in his forties in good health. This chain uses TRBV3-1 with TRBJ2-1, with D unclear. Here the CDR3 reads CASSQDIENEQFF. Here the CDR3 DNA reads TGTGCCAGCAGCCAAGATATTGAAAACGAGCAGTTCTTC.